These 17 T cell receptor beta chains were all obtained from the same sample, sequenced in a study of T cell responses to AZD1222 COVID-19 vaccine. Using immunoSEQ multiplex PCR, the repertoire was profiled, and TCRdb retains in-frame clones only, with some absent. The sample yields some 190,000 clones, 80% to 95% seen once. The specimen comprised peripheral blood, sampled 28 days after the second AZD1222 dose. These receptors came from an adult who received the AZD1222 COVID-19 vaccine.

CDR3 residues: CSASEAGGRSTEAFF. The CDR3, as DNA: TGCAGTGCTAGTGAGGCAGGGGGACGTAGCACTGAAGCTTTCTTT. The chain links TRBV20-1 to TRBJ1-1, with 7 bases fitting TRBD1. The V and J ends lost 3 bases and 4 bases, in that order; junction bases with no gene match: 11. The germline V gene encodes CDR1 DFQATT and CDR2 SNEGSKA (reference sequence). CDR3 length: 15 amino acids.

The genes are TRBV4-2 and TRBJ1-2, with 9 bases matching TRBD1. Germline CDR1 is LGHNA and CDR2 is YNFKEQ. This CDR3 contains 17 residues. The V segment lost 0 bases and the J segment 3 bases; nucleotides outside the gene matches: 8. Here the CDR3 DNA reads TGTGCCAGCAGCCAAGAGCCTGGACAGGGGACTTACTATGGCTACACCTTC. It encodes CASSQEPGQGTYYGYTF.

The V call is TRBV6-5, the J call TRBJ2-3; 10 bases agree with TRBD1. CDR3 length: 15 residues. Germline-derived CDR1 and CDR2 are MNHEY and SVGAGI. The junction had 10 bases not matched to a gene; V was cut back by 6 bases and J by 7 bases. In nucleotides, the CDR3 is TGTGCCAGCAGCTCCCCGGGACAGGGGAGGCATACGCAGTATTTT. This sequence encodes CASSSPGQGRHTQYF.

The genes are TRBV27 and TRBJ1-1; possible D gene TRBD1, 5 bases. The germline V gene has CDR1 MNHEY and CDR2 SMNVEV (reference sequence). V was pared by 1 base and J by 4 bases, with 10 bases between. The CDR3 contains 14 residues. Written as DNA, the CDR3 is TGTGCCAGCAGTTTATTGGGGGGGGGCACTGAAGCTTTCTTT. This encodes CASSLLGGGTEAFF.

CDR3 DNA sequence: TGTGCCAGCAGGAGACAGGGGGGAACTGAAGCTTTCTTT. Translation gives CASRRQGGTEAFF. The rearrangement joins TRBV11-2 to TRBJ1-1, with 9 nucleotides matching TRBD1. Germline assignment: CDR1 SGHAT and CDR2 FQNNGV. V was pared by 6 bases and J by 5 bases, with 4 bases of the junction left unmatched. The CDR3 has 13 amino acids.

This clone occurred a few times. The chain uses TRBV2 and TRBJ1-2; D is ambiguous. Trimming pared 3 bases from V and 4 bases from J, leaving 9 bases between. CDR3 length equals 13 residues. In germline, CDR1 is SNHLY, CDR2 FYNNEI. In nucleotides, the CDR3 is TGTGCCAGCAGTGAGAGGGCCCCCTATGGCTACACCTTC. Translation: CASSERAPYGYTF.

Comments on this clone: The junction departs from the called germline gene at one end, perhaps through a read error. The V and J genes are TRBV7-9 and TRBJ1-6; D gene unclear. CDR3 length equals 12 residues. Per germline, CDR1 SEHNR and CDR2 FQNEAQ (reference sequence). The CDR3 region is CASSLARGYLHF. In nucleotides, the CDR3 is TGTGCCAGCAGCCTAGCCCGAGGCTACCTCCACTTT.

This chain uses TRBV10-1 with TRBJ1-2; D is ambiguous. Trimming took 10 bases from V and 8 from J, leaving 14 bases between them. Germline V gives CDR1 WNHNN, CDR2 SYGVQD (reference sequence). CDR3 length equals 11 residues. CDR3 amino acids: CATGRMCGYTF. The CDR3 coding sequence is TGCGCCACCGGAAGGATGTGCGGCTACACCTTC.

The rearrangement joins TRBV3-1 (or the pseudogene TRBV3-2) to TRBJ2-5; 13 bases align to TRBD2. The J segment lost 0 bases and the V segment lost 0 bases, leaving 7 bases of the junction unmatched. Germline V gene data show CDR1 as LGHDT and CDR2 as YNNKEL (reference sequence). The CDR3 spans 19 residues. The CDR3 DNA is TGTGCCAGCAGCCAAGATTCTGGACTAGCGGGAGCGTACCAAGAGACCCAGTACTTC. Translation gives CASSQDSGLAGAYQETQYF.

The chain uses TRBV5-1 and TRBJ2-7; a possible D gene is TRBD2 (6 bases). Germline V CDR1 and CDR2: SGHRS, YFSETQ. This CDR3 is 14 amino acids long. Trimming cost V 3 bases and J 1 base, with 11 bases left between them. The CDR3 spells CASSSLRGSYEQYF. In nucleotides, the CDR3 is TGCGCCAGCAGCTCCCTTCGGGGGTCCTACGAGCAGTACTTC.

The DNA for the CDR3 is TGTGCCAGCAGCTTAGGTCCGGGACAGGCTTTTGGCTACACCTTC. It yields the protein CASSLGPGQAFGYTF. V is TRBV7-2 and J is TRBJ1-2; TRBD1 matches 8 bases. The V gene's germline CDR1 is SGHTA and CDR2 FQGNSA. The CDR3 runs 15 residues. Trimming removed 1 base from V and 7 bases from J; junction bases left unmatched: 8.

The chain recombines TRBV9 with TRBJ1-1, with a tentative D call TRBD1 (5 bases). Germline V gives CDR1 SGDLS, CDR2 YYNGEE. V was clipped by 0 bases and J by 6 bases, with 9 bases between them. This CDR3 has 13 residues. The CDR3 loop reads CASSVVGDPEAFF. CDR3 bases: TGTGCCAGCAGCGTAGTTGGGGACCCTGAAGCTTTCTTT.

This chain uses TRBV19 with TRBJ1-2, with no clear D. The CDR3 consists of 12 residues. Per germline, CDR1 LNHDA and CDR2 SQIVND (reference sequence). Between the trimmed V and J ends, which lost 7 bases and 2 bases, there was a span of 8 bases. Written as DNA, the CDR3 is TGTGCCAGTACCCCAGAAAACTATGGCTACACCTTC. This sequence encodes CASTPENYGYTF.

This rearrangement joins TRBV5-1 to TRBJ2-5; TRBD2 matches at 11 bases. Trimming cost V 0 bases and J 2 bases; bases outside gene matches: 3. This CDR3 region has 16 residues. Germline CDR1 is SGHRS and CDR2 is YFSETQ. Written as DNA, the CDR3 is TGCGCCAGCAGCTTGGCTAGCGGGGGGCGACAAGAGACCCAGTACTTC. Its translation is CASSLASGGRQETQYF.

The J gene is TRBJ2-1, the V gene TRBV7-9; possibly TRBD1 or TRBD2 for D (5 bases each). This CDR3 spans 14 amino acids. CDR1 is SEHNR and CDR2 is FQNEAQ in the germline V gene (reference sequence). Trimming took off 1 base at V and 10 bases at J, with 14 bases between the two ends. The CDR3 region has the DNA TGTGCCAGCAGCTTAGGTTCGGGACCCAGAGAGCAGTTCTTC. This sequence encodes CASSLGSGPREQFF.

This clone has just a few counts. The rearrangement links TRBV7-8 to TRBJ2-2; D unclear. The CDR3 extends over 14 amino acids. V lost 1 base and J lost 1, with 4 bases in between. Germline values: CDR1 SGHVS, CDR2 FQNEAQ. For the CDR3, the DNA is TGTGCCAGCAGCTTAGACAGGAACACCGGGGAGCTGTTTTTT. Translation: CASSLDRNTGELFF.

The chain couples TRBV18 to TRBJ1-5; 7 bases are shared with TRBD1. The CDR3 is 14 residues long. The ends lost 6 bases at V and 6 bases at J; junction bases unmatched: 8. CDR1 and CDR2 from the germline V gene are KGHSH and LQKENI. The DNA of the CDR3 is TGTGCCAGCTCGGGGGTAGGGGGCATTCAGCCCCAGCATTTT. It translates to CASSGVGGIQPQHF.